Listed below are T cell receptor beta chains from one sample, sequenced in a study of cytomegalovirus exposure and HLA in healthy donors. Clones were sequenced by immunoSEQ multiplex PCR, and TCRdb holds only the in-frame ones, with some missing. The table has 150,000 to 200,000 clones, about 82% seen once. Sample: PBMCs. These receptors were taken from a woman between 18 and 30 years old in good health and CMV-seronegative. The CDR3 runs from the conserved cysteine through the conserved F or W. A D gene is named only where the DNA matches it firmly. A row's size may be missing; if present it is once, few, many or a size class.

cdr3_nt cdr3_aa j_call d_call v_call clone_size
TGTGCCAGCAGCGTAGTATTAGGACAGGGTGACACCGGGGAGCTGTTTTTT CASSVVLGQGDTGELFF TRBJ2-2 TRBD1 TRBV9 -
TGCGCCAGCGGTACAGGGGGCATGAACACTGAAGCTTTCTTT CASGTGGMNTEAFF TRBJ1-1 TRBD1 TRBV5-1 few
TGTGCCAGTACTTCGATTCCCGAGGCTAATGAAAAACTGTTTTTT CASTSIPEANEKLFF TRBJ1-4 - TRBV6-1 -
TGCGCCAGCAGCCAAGATGCGGTGGCAGGGGGCGTCAATCAGCCCCAGCATTTT CASSQDAVAGGVNQPQHF TRBJ1-5 TRBD1 TRBV4-1 -
TGTGCCAGCAGCCCCTCGTGGACAGGCTTAAACATTCAGTACTTC CASSPSWTGLNIQYF TRBJ2-4 TRBD1 TRBV7-9 -
TGTGCCAGCAGCTTAGAAGCCTATGGCTACACCTTC CASSLEAYGYTF TRBJ1-2 - TRBV7-9 -
TGCGCCAGCAGCTTGGCCCTCGGGGGGCAAGAGACCCAGTACTTC CASSLALGGQETQYF TRBJ2-5 TRBD2 TRBV5-1 -
TGTGCCAGCAGCGCCTTGCCGGACACCGACTATGGCTACACCTTC CASSALPDTDYGYTF TRBJ1-2 - TRBV2 -
TGTGCCAGCAGCCCACCGGAAGGGGGCTTGAGCGGGGAGCTGTTTTTT CASSPPEGGLSGELFF TRBJ2-2 TRBD1 TRBV5-4 -
TGCGCCAGCAGCCAACTCGGAGCGGCCTACAATGAGCAGTTCTTC CASSQLGAAYNEQFF TRBJ2-1 - TRBV4-1 -
TGTGCCAGCAGCCCGGGACAGAGGAGCAATCAGCCCCAGCATTTT CASSPGQRSNQPQHF TRBJ1-5 TRBD1 TRBV7-6 many
TGTGCCAGCAGTGACGGGACAGGGGATGGCAATCAGCCCCAGCATTTT CASSDGTGDGNQPQHF TRBJ1-5 TRBD1 TRBV6-1 -
TGTGCCAGCAGCCCCGACCCCCCGGGGACCCAGTACTTC CASSPDPPGTQYF TRBJ2-5 - TRBV7-9 -
TGTGCCAGTAGTATCGGAGGGGGCGATAATCAGCCCCAGCATTTT CASSIGGGDNQPQHF TRBJ1-5 TRBD1 TRBV19 -
TGTGCCAGCTCACCCGTCGCCGGGACAGGGGACGAGCAGTACTTC CASSPVAGTGDEQYF TRBJ2-7 TRBD1 TRBV18 -
TGTGCCATCAGTGTAGGCGGAGGAAGTCAGCCCCAGCATTTT CAISVGGGSQPQHF TRBJ1-5 - TRBV10-3 -
TGTGCCAGCAGTTTGCCAGGACTAGCGGGAGACAATGAGCAGTTCTTC CASSLPGLAGDNEQFF TRBJ2-1 TRBD2 TRBV27 once
TGTGCCAGCAACACTGGGGGCGGCGAGCAGTACTTC CASNTGGGEQYF TRBJ2-7 - TRBV27 few
TGTGCCAGCAGTTTATCGAGGGGGGGGGCTAACAATGAGCAGTTCTTC CASSLSRGGANNEQFF TRBJ2-1 - TRBV27 -
TGTGCCAGCAGTGACAGGGGCGCTGGAAACACCATATATTTT CASSDRGAGNTIYF TRBJ1-3 - TRBV6-1 -
TGCAGCGTCGACAGGGGAGGCTATGGCTACACCTTC CSVDRGGYGYTF TRBJ1-2 TRBD1 TRBV29-1 once
TGTGCCAGCACCCAGGGCAGGGCGCTCGAGCAGTACTTC CASTQGRALEQYF TRBJ2-7 - TRBV13 few
TGCGCCAGCAGCTTGTGGTTTACTGGGGGGGGCCAAGAGACCCAGTACTTC CASSLWFTGGGQETQYF TRBJ2-5 TRBD2 TRBV5-1 -
TGTGCCACCAGCAGTACCGGGACAGCAATAGAAGCTTTCTTT CATSSTGTAIEAFF TRBJ1-1 TRBD1 TRBV15 -
TGCAGCGTTGAAGTTTTGGCCAGGGTAGGTGAGCAGTTCTTC CSVEVLARVGEQFF TRBJ2-1 - TRBV29-1 -
TGCGCCAGCAGCTTAGACGGGGGGGCGTTTTACGAGCAGTACTTC CASSLDGGAFYEQYF TRBJ2-7 TRBD2 TRBV5-1 -
TGTGCCAGCAGCGCCATCAGGGGGCGCCATACTGAAGCTTTCTTT CASSAIRGRHTEAFF TRBJ1-1 TRBD1 TRBV7-9 -
TGTGCCAGCAGGGAGACTACCACCGGGGAGCTGTTTTTT CASRETTTGELFF TRBJ2-2 - TRBV9 -
TGTGCCAGCAGCTTAGCCCCGGGACAGGGTCGCACAGATACGCAGTATTTT CASSLAPGQGRTDTQYF TRBJ2-3 TRBD1 TRBV7-6 -
TGCGCCAGCAGCTTTGGACAGGGGGGCTCGGGTGAAAAACTGTTTTTT CASSFGQGGSGEKLFF TRBJ1-4 TRBD1 TRBV5-1 -
TGCGCCAGCAGCTTGGGAGGGATCGTCACAGATACGCAGTATTTT CASSLGGIVTDTQYF TRBJ2-3 - TRBV5-1 -
TGTGCCAGCTCACCGGGACTCACAAACAATGAGCAGTTCTTC CASSPGLTNNEQFF TRBJ2-1 - TRBV18 few
TGTGCCAGCAGCTTTCCGGGACAGTCGAACTATGGCTACACCTTC CASSFPGQSNYGYTF TRBJ1-2 TRBD1 TRBV7-2 -
TGCAGCGTTCGGACAGATCCCGCCTACGAGCAGTACTTC CSVRTDPAYEQYF TRBJ2-7 - TRBV29-1 few
TGTGCCAGCAGCTCGGGACTAGCGGCTAGCACAGATACGCAGTATTTT CASSSGLAASTDTQYF TRBJ2-3 TRBD2 TRBV11-1 -
TGTGCCAGCAGCTTGGGCCCATTCGGGCAGCCCCAGCATTTT CASSLGPFGQPQHF TRBJ1-5 - TRBV5-6 -
TGCGCCAGCAGTGAGTGGGCGACAGGGTCGGGAGAGACCCAGTACTTC CASSEWATGSGETQYF TRBJ2-5 TRBD1 TRBV10-1 -
TGTGCCAGCAGTGAACTCCACAGGGCGGAAAAACTGTTTTTT CASSELHRAEKLFF TRBJ1-4 - TRBV6-1 -
TGCAGCACAAGGACAGGCGGGAACACTGAAGCTTTCTTT CSTRTGGNTEAFF TRBJ1-1 TRBD1 TRBV29-1 -
TGTGCCAGTAGTATATTAGGAGGCTATGGCTACACCTTC CASSILGGYGYTF TRBJ1-2 - TRBV19 -
TGTGCCAGTAGCCCGGGACAGACTAATGAAAAACTGTTTTTT CASSPGQTNEKLFF TRBJ1-4 TRBD1 TRBV19 -
TGTGCCAGCAGTCCCTTGACTAGCGGATTCACAGATACGCAGTATTTT CASSPLTSGFTDTQYF TRBJ2-3 TRBD2 TRBV27 -
TGCGCCAGCAGCCGGGAAGGAGGGTCCATAGGTGGAAACACCATATATTTT CASSREGGSIGGNTIYF TRBJ1-3 - TRBV5-1 -
TGTGCCAGCAGTTACTCGTACCGTAGCTCCTACGAGCAGTACTTC CASSYSYRSSYEQYF TRBJ2-7 - TRBV6-5 -
TGCGCCAGCAAACACACGACGGGACAGGGTGGAGATACGCAGTATTTT CASKHTTGQGGDTQYF TRBJ2-3 TRBD1 TRBV5-1 few